The rows below give T cell receptor beta chains drawn from one sample of a study of blood T cell repertoires in COVID-19. TCRdb's table, derived via immunoSEQ multiplex PCR, lists solely in-frame clones and lacks some. The sample comprises around 120,000 clones, around four fifths of which are singletons, and roughly 25% rests with the top ten. The sample was peripheral blood. These receptors were obtained from a human donor in a cohort sampled during active COVID-19. Each CDR3 is given with its conserved first and last residue. The D gene is left open where the match is weak. Not every row has a clone size; where given, it reads once, few, many or a size class.

v_call	j_call	d_call	clone_size	cdr3_aa	cdr3_nt
TRBV2	TRBJ2-1	.	few	CASRLARGNEQFF	TGTGCCAGCAGGTTGGCCCGCGGCAATGAGCAGTTCTTC
TRBV29-1	TRBJ1-2	TRBD1	.	CSVEGTGHGYTF	TGCAGCGTTGAAGGGACAGGGCATGGCTACACCTTC
TRBV27	TRBJ1-2	.	.	CASSLRGAGRGGYTF	TGTGCCAGCAGTTTAAGGGGTGCGGGGCGCGGTGGCTACACCTTC
TRBV9	TRBJ2-3	.	.	CASSVRGTGTDTQYF	TGTGCCAGCAGCGTACGCGGGACGGGCACAGATACGCAGTATTTT
TRBV19	TRBJ1-1	.	.	CASSSRRDTEAFF	TGTGCCAGTAGTTCTCGACGGGACACTGAAGCTTTCTTT
TRBV27	TRBJ1-1	TRBD1	few	CASSLRDRDGTEAFF	TGTGCCAGCAGTTTACGGGACAGGGATGGCACTGAAGCTTTCTTT
TRBV18	TRBJ1-1	.	.	CASSPRAFDSSDGAFF	TGTGCCAGCTCACCAAGAGCCTTCGACAGTTCGGACGGGGCTTTCTTT
TRBV3-1/TRBV3-2	TRBJ2-1	TRBD2	.	CASRLTSGIYNEQFF	TGTGCCAGCAGACTGACTAGCGGGATCTACAATGAGCAGTTCTTC
TRBV7-6	TRBJ2-1	TRBD1	.	CASSSLSGQAIVEQFF	TGTGCCAGCAGCTCACTCAGCGGACAGGCAATTGTTGAGCAGTTCTTC
TRBV7-2	TRBJ2-3	.	.	CASSFRLSTDTQYF	TGTGCCAGCAGCTTCCGACTTAGCACAGATACGCAGTATTTT
TRBV7-7	TRBJ2-5	TRBD1	.	CASSPTGAVGETQYF	TGTGCCAGCAGCCCGACAGGGGCGGTCGGGGAGACCCAGTACTTC
TRBV11-2	TRBJ2-1	TRBD2	.	CASSLPGTSVDNEQFF	TGTGCCAGCAGCCTCCCCGGGACTAGCGTCGACAATGAGCAGTTCTTC
TRBV7-2	TRBJ1-2	.	.	CASSLRTHGYTF	TGTGCCAGCAGCCTCCGGACACATGGCTACACCTTC
TRBV3-1/TRBV3-2	TRBJ2-1	TRBD2	.	CASSQGLAGEGYEQFF	TGTGCCAGCAGCCAAGGCTTGGCGGGAGAAGGGTATGAGCAGTTCTTC
TRBV19	TRBJ2-5	.	.	CASSISPETQYF	TGTGCCAGTAGTATCTCTCCAGAGACCCAGTACTTC
TRBV19	TRBJ2-5	TRBD2	.	CASSLPGLEEETQYF	TGTGCCAGTAGCCTACCGGGACTAGAAGAAGAGACCCAGTACTTC
TRBV6-2/TRBV6-3	TRBJ2-2	.	.	CASSYSRANSRNTGELFF	TGTGCCAGCAGTTACTCCCGCGCAAACAGTCGAAACACCGGGGAGCTGTTTTTT
TRBV18	TRBJ2-7	.	.	CASSPGQREEQYF	TGTGCCAGCTCACCTGGACAGAGGGAAGAGCAGTACTTC
TRBV4-1	TRBJ2-3	.	once	CASSKGSGATRDTQYF	TGCGCCAGCAGCAAAGGAAGCGGAGCGACCCGAGATACGCAGTATTTT
TRBV5-6	TRBJ2-7	.	.	CASSLAGASASYEQYF	TGTGCCAGCAGCTTAGCAGGGGCGAGTGCATCCTACGAGCAGTACTTC
TRBV7-2	TRBJ1-1	.	.	CASSPGGWGSTEAFF	TGTGCCAGCAGCCCCGGGGGGTGGGGGAGCACTGAAGCTTTCTTT
TRBV3-1/TRBV3-2	TRBJ2-6	.	.	CASSQDSSGANVLTF	TGTGCCAGCAGCCAAGATAGCTCTGGGGCCAACGTCCTGACTTTC
TRBV18	TRBJ2-1	TRBD2	.	CASSPRPSYREGHYNEQFF	TGTGCCAGCTCACCTCGTCCCTCTTACCGGGAGGGCCACTACAATGAGCAGTTCTTC
TRBV10-3	TRBJ1-1	TRBD1	.	CAISGGQGLNTEAFF	TGTGCCATCAGTGGGGGACAGGGGTTGAACACTGAAGCTTTCTTT
TRBV2	TRBJ2-3	.	.	CASSTVGDTQYF	TGTGCCAGCAGTACAGTGGGAGATACGCAGTATTTT
TRBV5-4	TRBJ2-5	.	.	CASSLGRDETQYF	TGTGCCAGCAGCTTGGGCAGGGATGAGACCCAGTACTTC
TRBV18	TRBJ2-1	.	once	CASSLTRSNEQFF	TGTGCCAGCTCACTAACTAGAAGCAATGAGCAGTTCTTC
TRBV5-1	TRBJ2-7	TRBD1	once	CASSLVVGGAGYEQYF	TGCGCCAGCAGCTTGGTTGTAGGGGGCGCAGGTTACGAGCAGTACTTC
TRBV5-1	TRBJ2-1	TRBD2	.	CASSSLAGGSNEQFF	TGCGCCAGCAGCTCCCTAGCGGGGGGGTCCAATGAGCAGTTCTTC
TRBV5-4	TRBJ1-2	.	many	CASSFLGVDYGYTF	TGTGCCAGCAGCTTCCTAGGGGTGGATTATGGCTACACCTTC
TRBV3-1/TRBV3-2	TRBJ2-6	.	.	CASSQDTGANVLTF	TGTGCCAGCAGCCAAGACACTGGGGCCAACGTCCTGACTTTC
TRBV6-2/TRBV6-3	TRBJ2-5	.	.	CASSSPQGVQETQYF	TGTGCCAGCAGTTCGCCGCAGGGTGTACAAGAGACCCAGTACTTC
TRBV18	TRBJ2-7	TRBD2	.	CASIPGLAGYEQYF	TGTGCCAGTATTCCGGGACTAGCGGGTTACGAGCAGTACTTC
TRBV4-3	TRBJ2-7	.	many	CASSQDFSSGSYEQYF	TGCGCCAGCAGCCAAGATTTTTCCAGCGGATCCTACGAGCAGTACTTC
TRBV28	TRBJ1-5	.	.	CASSLSRVQNNQPQHF	TGTGCCAGCAGTCTCTCCCGGGTTCAGAACAACCAGCCCCAGCATTTT
TRBV7-2	TRBJ1-5	.	.	CASSRQSNQPQHF	TGTGCCAGCAGTAGACAGTCCAATCAGCCCCAGCATTTT
TRBV5-1	TRBJ2-7	TRBD2	.	CASSGGDLVSYEQYF	TGCGCCAGCAGCGGGGGGGACTTAGTCTCCTACGAGCAGTACTTC
TRBV7-2	TRBJ2-3	TRBD2	.	CASSRLLAGADTQYF	TGTGCCAGCAGCCGCCTACTAGCGGGAGCCGATACGCAGTATTTT
TRBV4-2	TRBJ2-2	.	.	CASSPGFTGSYTGELFF	TGTGCCAGCAGCCCAGGTTTCACCGGGAGCTACACCGGGGAGCTGTTTTTT
TRBV9	TRBJ2-1	.	once	CASSVASGIGNEQFF	TGTGCCAGCAGCGTAGCTTCCGGGATTGGCAATGAGCAGTTCTTC
TRBV19	TRBJ1-1	TRBD1	.	CASSTLTGGVNTEAFF	TGTGCCAGTAGTACACTGACAGGGGGCGTGAACACTGAAGCTTTCTTT
TRBV6-5	TRBJ2-1	TRBD1	.	CASRSRDRGQGFF	TGTGCCAGCAGGTCCCGGGACAGGGGGCAGGGGTTCTTC
TRBV12-3/TRBV12-4	TRBJ1-5	TRBD1	few	CASSGQVDQPQHF	TGTGCCAGCAGTGGACAGGTAGACCAGCCCCAGCATTTT
TRBV5-1	TRBJ2-3	.	.	CASSLGVADTDTQYF	TGCGCCAGCAGCTTGGGGGTGGCGGACACAGATACGCAGTATTTT
TRBV29-1	TRBJ2-1	TRBD2	few	CSVLAGEVKNEQFF	TGCAGCGTTTTAGCGGGAGAGGTTAAGAATGAGCAGTTCTTC
TRBV7-2	TRBJ2-1	TRBD1	.	CASRVDRGSYNEQFF	TGTGCCAGCAGGGTGGACAGGGGCTCCTACAATGAGCAGTTCTTC
TRBV7-9	TRBJ1-1	TRBD1	.	CASSPPRGRTEAFF	TGTGCCAGCAGCCCCCCCAGGGGGCGCACTGAAGCTTTCTTT